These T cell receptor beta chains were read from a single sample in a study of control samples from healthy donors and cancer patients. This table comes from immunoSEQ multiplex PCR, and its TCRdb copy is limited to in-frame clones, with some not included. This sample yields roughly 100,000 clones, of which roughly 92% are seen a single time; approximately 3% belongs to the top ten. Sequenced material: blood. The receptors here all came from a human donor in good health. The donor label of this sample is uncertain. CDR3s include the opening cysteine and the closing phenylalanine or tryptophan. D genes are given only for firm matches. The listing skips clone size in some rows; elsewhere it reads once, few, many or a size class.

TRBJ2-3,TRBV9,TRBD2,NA,TGTGCCAGCAGCTATGGGGCGGGGGGCGACACAGATACGCAGTATTTT,CASSYGAGGDTDTQYF
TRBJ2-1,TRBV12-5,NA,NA,TGTGCTAGTGGTTTGGCCCACGGCGGCGGGGTTTTGAATGAGCAGTTCTTC,CASGLAHGGGVLNEQFF
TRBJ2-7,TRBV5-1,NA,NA,TGCGCCAGCAGCTTGGATCTCTACGAGCAGTACTTC,CASSLDLYEQYF
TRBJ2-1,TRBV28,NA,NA,TGTGCCAGCAGCCATCGACGGTGGGGGGGGCCAGTGAATGAGCAGTTCTTC,CASSHRRWGGPVNEQFF
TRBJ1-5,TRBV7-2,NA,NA,TGTGCCAGCAGCTTAGGGGGGGGAAGCAATCAGCCCCAGCATTTT,CASSLGGGSNQPQHF
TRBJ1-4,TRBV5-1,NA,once,TGCGCCAGCAGCGGGTCAACTAATGAAAAACTGTTTTTT,CASSGSTNEKLFF
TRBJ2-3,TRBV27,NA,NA,TGTGCCAGCAGTTTTAGGGCCGTCAGCACAGATACGCAGTATTTT,CASSFRAVSTDTQYF
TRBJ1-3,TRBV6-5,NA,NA,TGTGCCAGCGGAGCGGACTCAGGAAACACCATATATTTT,CASGADSGNTIYF
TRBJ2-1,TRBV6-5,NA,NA,TGTGCCAGCAGTTACTTCGAGAACAATGAGCAGTTCTTC,CASSYFENNEQFF
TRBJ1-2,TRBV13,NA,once,TGTGCCAGCAGCCCACAACAGGGATCTAACTATGGCTACACCTTC,CASSPQQGSNYGYTF
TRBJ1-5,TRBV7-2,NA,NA,TGTGCCAGCAGCGCGCGTACTAATCAGCCCCAGCATTTT,CASSARTNQPQHF
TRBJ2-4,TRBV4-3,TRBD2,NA,TGCGCCAGCAGCCAAGGAAGTCTCGGGGGGTTAAACATTCAGTACTTC,CASSQGSLGGLNIQYF
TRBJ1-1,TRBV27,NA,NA,TGTGCCAGCAGTTTTAAAGGGACTAACACTGAAGCTTTCTTT,CASSFKGTNTEAFF
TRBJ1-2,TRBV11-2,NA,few,TGTGCCAGCAGCTTAGAGTTAGCTAACTATGGCTACACCTTC,CASSLELANYGYTF
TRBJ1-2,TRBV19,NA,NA,TGTGCCAGTAGAGAAGTTTATGGCTACACCTTC,CASREVYGYTF
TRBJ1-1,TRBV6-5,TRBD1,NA,TGTGCCAGCACTATAGACAGGGCGGACACTGAAGCTTTCTTT,CASTIDRADTEAFF
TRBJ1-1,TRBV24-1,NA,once,TGTGCCACCAGTGATTTAGCGAGACACCACACTGAAGCTTTCTTT,CATSDLARHHTEAFF
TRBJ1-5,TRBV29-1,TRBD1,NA,TGCAGCGTTGTAGGGGACAGCGTTGATCAGCCCCAGCATTTT,CSVVGDSVDQPQHF
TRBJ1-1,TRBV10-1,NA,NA,TGCGCCAGCACCGAAAGGGAGGGTACCTTTCGGTTACGTTGGGAAGCTTTCTTT,CASTEREGTFRLRWEAFF
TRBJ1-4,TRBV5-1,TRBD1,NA,TGCGCCAGCAGCCCCCGGGACAGGGACACTAATGAAAAACTGTTTTTT,CASSPRDRDTNEKLFF
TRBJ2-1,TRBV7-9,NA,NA,TGTGCCAGCAGCCGGAGGGGGGGATATGTCCATGAGCAGTTCTTC,CASSRRGGYVHEQFF
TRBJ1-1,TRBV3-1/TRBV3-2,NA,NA,TGTGCCAGCAGCCAAGACAGAAGGGGAAAAGCTTTCTTT,CASSQDRRGKAFF
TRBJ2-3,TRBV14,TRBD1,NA,TGTGCCAGCAGCCGCAAAAGGGACAGGGGGTTCACAGATACGCAGTATTTT,CASSRKRDRGFTDTQYF
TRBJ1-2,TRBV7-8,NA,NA,TGTGCCAGCAGCCTAAACCGTGATGGCTACACCTTC,CASSLNRDGYTF
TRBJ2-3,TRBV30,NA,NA,TGTGCCTGGAGTGGCGCAGATACGCAGTATTTT,CAWSGADTQYF
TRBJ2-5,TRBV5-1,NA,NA,TGCGCCAGCAGCTTGGACGGACTTAAAGAGACCCAGTACTTC,CASSLDGLKETQYF
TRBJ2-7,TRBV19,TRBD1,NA,TGTGCCAGTAGTTCGGGACAGGGTCTCTCCGAGCAGTACTTC,CASSSGQGLSEQYF
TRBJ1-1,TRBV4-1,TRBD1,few,TGCGCCAGCGGACAGGGTACCCTGAACACTGAAGCTTTCTTT,CASGQGTLNTEAFF
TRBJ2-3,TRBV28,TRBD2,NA,TGTGCCAGCAGTACCAATAGCGGGGGACCCACAGATACGCAGTATTTT,CASSTNSGGPTDTQYF
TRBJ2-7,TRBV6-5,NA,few,TGTGCCAGCAGTTCTCAGGGGAGGGCCTACGAGCAGTACTTC,CASSSQGRAYEQYF
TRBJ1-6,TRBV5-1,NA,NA,TGCGCCAGCAGCTTGGGTCTCTATAATTCACCCCTCCACTTT,CASSLGLYNSPLHF
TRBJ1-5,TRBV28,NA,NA,TGTGCCAGCACTCTAACGGACAGAGAGAATCAGCCCCAGCATTTT,CASTLTDRENQPQHF
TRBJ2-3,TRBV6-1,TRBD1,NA,TGTGCCAGCAGTGAAGCTGGGACAGGGGGAACAGATACGCAGTATTTT,CASSEAGTGGTDTQYF
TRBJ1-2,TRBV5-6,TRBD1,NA,TGTGCCAGCAGCTTATATGACAGGGACTATGGCTACACCTTC,CASSLYDRDYGYTF
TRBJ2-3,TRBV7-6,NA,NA,TGTGCCAGCAGCTCTGGGCCCGGAGGGGCCACAGATACGCAGTATTTT,CASSSGPGGATDTQYF
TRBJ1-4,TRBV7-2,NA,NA,TGTGCCAGCAGCCCCCAGAGCAGTCTTAATGAAAAACTGTTTTTT,CASSPQSSLNEKLFF
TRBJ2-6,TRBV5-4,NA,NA,TGTGCCAGCAGCTTGTTGGGCACCTCTGGGGCCAACGTCCTGACTTTC,CASSLLGTSGANVLTF
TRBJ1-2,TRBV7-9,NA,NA,TGTGCCAGCAGCTTAGTCGGGGTTGACTATGGCTACACCTTC,CASSLVGVDYGYTF
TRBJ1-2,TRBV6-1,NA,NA,TGTGCCAGCAGTGAAGCCCCGGGACGGAATTACTATGGCTACACCTTC,CASSEAPGRNYYGYTF
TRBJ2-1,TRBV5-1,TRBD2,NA,TGCGCCAGCAGCCTCGGGGGACCGGGGGGGCGGTCCTACAATGAGCAGTTCTTC,CASSLGGPGGRSYNEQFF
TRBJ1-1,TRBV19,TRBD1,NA,TGTGCCAGTATCTCGGACAGGTGGACTGAAGCTTTCTTT,CASISDRWTEAFF
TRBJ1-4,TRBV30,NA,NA,TGTGCCTGGAGTGCAAACAACTACCCTAATGAAAAACTGTTTTTT,CAWSANNYPNEKLFF
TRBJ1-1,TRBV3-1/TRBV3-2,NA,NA,TGTGCCAGCAGCCACGACGGTGAAGCTTTCTTT,CASSHDGEAFF
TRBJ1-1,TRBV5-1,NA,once,TGCGCCAGCAGCCCTTCGTCGGCCAGGGCGAACACTGAAGCTTTCTTT,CASSPSSARANTEAFF
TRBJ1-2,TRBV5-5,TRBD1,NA,TGTGCCAGCAGCTTTTCTCCACCGGGACAGGCGGGATATGGCTACACCTTC,CASSFSPPGQAGYGYTF
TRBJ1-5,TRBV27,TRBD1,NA,TGTGCCAGCAGTACGGGACAGTACAATCAGCCCCAGCATTTT,CASSTGQYNQPQHF
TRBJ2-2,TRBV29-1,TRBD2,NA,TGCAGCGCCCAGCGGGGGACGAACACCGGGGAGCTGTTTTTT,CSAQRGTNTGELFF
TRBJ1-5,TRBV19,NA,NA,TGTGCCACGCAAGGAACGGGTAGGGGAGGTCAGCCCCAGCATTTT,CATQGTGRGGQPQHF
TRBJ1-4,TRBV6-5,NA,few,TGTGCCAGCAGTTACCTCAGGGGAGGAGAGGAAAAACTGTTTTTT,CASSYLRGGEEKLFF
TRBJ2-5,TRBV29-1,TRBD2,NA,TGCAGCGTTGATCCTAGCGGGGGCCGCGGGGAGACCCAGTACTTC,CSVDPSGGRGETQYF
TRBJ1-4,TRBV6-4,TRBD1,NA,TGTGCCAGCAGTGACCCTATTCACGGGACAGGGGTCTCGAAAACTGTTTTT,CASSDPIHGTGVSKTVF
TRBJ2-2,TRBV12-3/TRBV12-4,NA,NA,TGTGCCAGCAGTTCGCGGTGGAACGGGGAGCTGTTTTTT,CASSSRWNGELFF
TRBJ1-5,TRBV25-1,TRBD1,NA,TGTGCCAGCAGTGAAACGGGACAGTACAATCAGCCCCAGCATTTT,CASSETGQYNQPQHF
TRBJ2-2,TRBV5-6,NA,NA,TGTGCCAGCAGCTCTTACATGGCCGGGGAGCTGTTTTTT,CASSSYMAGELFF
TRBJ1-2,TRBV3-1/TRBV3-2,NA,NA,TGTGCCAGCAGCCCCGGAGGTGGCTACACCTTC,CASSPGGGYTF
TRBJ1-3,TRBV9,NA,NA,TGTGCCAGCAGCGTCGACAGAGCCTCTGGAAACACCATATATTTT,CASSVDRASGNTIYF
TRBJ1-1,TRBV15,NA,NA,TGTGCCACCAGCAGAGATCGGGCAGCTGAAGCTTTCTTT,CATSRDRAAEAFF
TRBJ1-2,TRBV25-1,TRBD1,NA,TGTGCCGCAGCCGCCTCGTCCGGGACAGGGTCCGGCTACACCTTC,CAAAASSGTGSGYTF
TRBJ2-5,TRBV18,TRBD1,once,TGTGCCAGCTCCCTGGGACAGTCAATGCGGCAGACCCAGTACTTC,CASSLGQSMRQTQYF